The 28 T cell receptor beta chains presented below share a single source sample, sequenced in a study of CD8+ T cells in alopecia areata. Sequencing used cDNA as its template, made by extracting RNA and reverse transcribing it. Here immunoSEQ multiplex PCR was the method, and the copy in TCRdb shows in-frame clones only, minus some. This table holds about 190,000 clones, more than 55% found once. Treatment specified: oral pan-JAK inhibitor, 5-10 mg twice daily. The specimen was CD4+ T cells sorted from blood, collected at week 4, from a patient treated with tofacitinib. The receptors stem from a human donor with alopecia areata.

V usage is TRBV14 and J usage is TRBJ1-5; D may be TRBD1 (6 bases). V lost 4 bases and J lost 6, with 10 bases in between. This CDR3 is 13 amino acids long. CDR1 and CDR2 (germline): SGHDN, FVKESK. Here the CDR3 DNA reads TGTGCCAGCAGCCTCAGGGGTTCTCAGCCCCAGCATTTT. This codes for CASSLRGSQPQHF.

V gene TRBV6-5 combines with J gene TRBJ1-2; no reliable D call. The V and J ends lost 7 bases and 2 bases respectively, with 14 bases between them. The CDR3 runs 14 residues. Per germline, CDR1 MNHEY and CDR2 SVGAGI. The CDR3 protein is CASTPAGKNYGYTF. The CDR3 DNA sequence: TGTGCCAGCACCCCGGCCGGCAAAAACTATGGCTACACCTTC.

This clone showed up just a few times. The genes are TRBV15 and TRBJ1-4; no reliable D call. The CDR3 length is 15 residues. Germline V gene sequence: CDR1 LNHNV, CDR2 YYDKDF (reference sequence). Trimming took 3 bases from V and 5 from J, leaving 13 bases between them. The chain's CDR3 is CATSRSDMRNEKLFF. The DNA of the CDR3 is TGTGCCACCAGCAGGTCTGACATGAGGAATGAAAAACTGTTTTTT.

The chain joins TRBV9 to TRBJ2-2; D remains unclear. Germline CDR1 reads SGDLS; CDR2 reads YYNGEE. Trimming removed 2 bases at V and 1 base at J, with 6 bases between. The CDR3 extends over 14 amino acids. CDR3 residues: CASSVLQNTGELFF. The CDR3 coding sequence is TGTGCCAGCAGCGTTCTACAGAACACCGGGGAGCTGTTTTTT.

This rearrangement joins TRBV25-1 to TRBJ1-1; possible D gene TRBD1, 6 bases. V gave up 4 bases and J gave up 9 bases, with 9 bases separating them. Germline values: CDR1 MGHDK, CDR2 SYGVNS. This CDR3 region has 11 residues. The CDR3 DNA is TGTGCCAGCAGTGGAGGACAGAAAGCTTTCTTT. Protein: CASSGGQKAFF.

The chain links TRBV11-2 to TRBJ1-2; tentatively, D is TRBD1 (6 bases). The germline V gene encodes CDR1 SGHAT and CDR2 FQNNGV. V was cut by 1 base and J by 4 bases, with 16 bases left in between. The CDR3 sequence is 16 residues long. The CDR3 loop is CASSLVPPGGSYGYTF. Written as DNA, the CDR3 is TGTGCCAGCAGCTTAGTCCCCCCGGGGGGCAGCTATGGCTACACCTTC.

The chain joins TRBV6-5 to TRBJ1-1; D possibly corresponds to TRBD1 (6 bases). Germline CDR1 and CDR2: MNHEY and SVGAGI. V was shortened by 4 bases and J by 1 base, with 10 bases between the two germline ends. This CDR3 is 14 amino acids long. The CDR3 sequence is CASSLDRPNTEAFF. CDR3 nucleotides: TGTGCCAGCAGTTTGGACAGACCGAACACTGAAGCTTTCTTT.

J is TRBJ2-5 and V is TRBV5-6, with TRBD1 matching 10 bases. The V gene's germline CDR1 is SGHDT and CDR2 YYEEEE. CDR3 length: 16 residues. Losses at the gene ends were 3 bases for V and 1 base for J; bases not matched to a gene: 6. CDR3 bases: TGTGCCAGCAGCTCCCGGGACAGGGGAACCCAAGAGACCCAGTACTTC. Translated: CASSSRDRGTQETQYF. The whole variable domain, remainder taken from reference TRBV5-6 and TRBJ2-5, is DAGVTQSPTHLIKTRGQQVTLRCSPKSGHDTVSWYQQALGQGPQFIFQYYEEEERQRGNFPDRFSGHQFPNYSSELNVNALLLGDSALYLCASSSRDRGTQETQYFGPGTRLLVL.

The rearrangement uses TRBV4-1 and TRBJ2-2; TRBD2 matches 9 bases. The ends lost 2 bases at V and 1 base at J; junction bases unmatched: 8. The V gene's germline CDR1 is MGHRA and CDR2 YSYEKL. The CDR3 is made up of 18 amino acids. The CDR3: CASSQKSSGRVNTGELFF. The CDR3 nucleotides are TGCGCCAGCAGCCAAAAAAGTAGCGGGAGAGTGAACACCGGGGAGCTGTTTTTT.

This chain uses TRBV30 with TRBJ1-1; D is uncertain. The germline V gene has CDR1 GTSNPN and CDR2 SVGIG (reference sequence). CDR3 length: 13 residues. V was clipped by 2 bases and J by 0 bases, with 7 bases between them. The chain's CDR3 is CAWSPRMNTEAFF. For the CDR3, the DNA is TGTGCCTGGAGTCCCAGGATGAACACTGAAGCTTTCTTT.

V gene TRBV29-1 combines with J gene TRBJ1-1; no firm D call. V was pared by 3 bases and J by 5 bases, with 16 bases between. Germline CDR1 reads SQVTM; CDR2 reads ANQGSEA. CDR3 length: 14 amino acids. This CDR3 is CSVDLGGQGTEAFF. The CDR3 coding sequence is TGCAGCGTTGATTTGGGAGGGCAAGGGACTGAAGCTTTCTTT. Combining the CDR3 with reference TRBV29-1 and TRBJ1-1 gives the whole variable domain SAVISQKPSRDICQRGTSLTIQCQVDSQVTMMFWYRQQPGQSLTLIATANQGSEATYESGFVIDKFPISRPNLTFSTLTVSNMSPEDSSIYLCSVDLGGQGTEAFFGQGTRLTVV.

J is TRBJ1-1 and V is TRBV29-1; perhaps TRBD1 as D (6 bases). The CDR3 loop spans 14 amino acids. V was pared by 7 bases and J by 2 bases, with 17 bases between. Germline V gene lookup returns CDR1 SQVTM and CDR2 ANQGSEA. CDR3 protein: CSARIQGLNTEAFF. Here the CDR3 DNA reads TGCAGCGCCAGAATCCAGGGGCTTAACACTGAAGCTTTCTTT.

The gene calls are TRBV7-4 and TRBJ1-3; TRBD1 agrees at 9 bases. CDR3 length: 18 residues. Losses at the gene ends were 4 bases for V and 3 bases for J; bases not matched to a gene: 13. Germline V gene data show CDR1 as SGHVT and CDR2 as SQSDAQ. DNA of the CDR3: TGTGCCAGCAGCTCCGAGAAGGGACAGGGTCTGTTTGGAAACACCATATATTTT. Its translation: CASSSEKGQGLFGNTIYF.

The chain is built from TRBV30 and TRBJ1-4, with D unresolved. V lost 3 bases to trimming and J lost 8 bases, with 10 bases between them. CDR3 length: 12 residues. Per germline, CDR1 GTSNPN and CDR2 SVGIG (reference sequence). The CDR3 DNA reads TGTGCCTGGAGGCAGGATGCCGAAAAACTGTTTTTT. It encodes CAWRQDAEKLFF.

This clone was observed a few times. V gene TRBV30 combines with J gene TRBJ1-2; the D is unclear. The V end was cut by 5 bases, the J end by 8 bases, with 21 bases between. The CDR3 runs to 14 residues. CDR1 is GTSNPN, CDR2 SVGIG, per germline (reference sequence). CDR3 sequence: CAWDPYGSIKGYTF. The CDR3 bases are TGTGCCTGGGACCCCTATGGTTCCATCAAAGGCTACACCTTC.

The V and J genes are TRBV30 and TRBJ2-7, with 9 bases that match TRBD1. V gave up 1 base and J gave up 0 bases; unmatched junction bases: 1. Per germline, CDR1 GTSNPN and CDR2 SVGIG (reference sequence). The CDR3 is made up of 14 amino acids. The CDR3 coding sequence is TGTGCCTGGAGTGGGGACAGGGCCTCCTACGAGCAGTACTTC. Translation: CAWSGDRASYEQYF.

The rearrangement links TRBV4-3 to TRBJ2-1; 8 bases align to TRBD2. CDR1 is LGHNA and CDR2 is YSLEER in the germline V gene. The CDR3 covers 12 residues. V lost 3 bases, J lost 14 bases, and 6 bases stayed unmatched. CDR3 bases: TGCGCCAGCAGCCAGGGAGCGGGAGCGGAGTTCTTC. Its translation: CASSQGAGAEFF.

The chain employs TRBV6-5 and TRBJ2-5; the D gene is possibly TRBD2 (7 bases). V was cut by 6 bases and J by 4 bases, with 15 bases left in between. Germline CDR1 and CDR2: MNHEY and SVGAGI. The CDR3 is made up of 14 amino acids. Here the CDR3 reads CASSAPGGVETQYF. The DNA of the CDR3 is TGTGCCAGCAGCGCCCCGGGGGGCGTAGAGACCCAGTACTTC.

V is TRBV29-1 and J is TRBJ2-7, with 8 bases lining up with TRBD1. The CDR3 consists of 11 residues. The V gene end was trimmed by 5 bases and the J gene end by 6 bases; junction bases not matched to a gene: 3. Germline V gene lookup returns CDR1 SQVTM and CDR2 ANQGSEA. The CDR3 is CSVSQGGEQYF. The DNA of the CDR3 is TGCAGCGTTTCACAGGGGGGCGAGCAGTACTTC.

The CDR3 reads CAWTQRFSTDTQYF. The DNA for the CDR3 is TGTGCCTGGACTCAGCGGTTTAGCACAGATACGCAGTATTTT. The chain uses TRBV30 and TRBJ2-3; D perhaps matches TRBD2 (5 bases). V was cut by 4 bases and J by 0 bases, with 11 bases left in between. Germline values: CDR1 GTSNPN, CDR2 SVGIG (reference sequence). There are 14 residues in the CDR3. Full variable domain (missing parts from reference TRBV30 and TRBJ2-3): SQTIHQWPATLVQPVGSPLSLECTVEGTSNPNLYWYRQAAGRGLQLLFYSVGIGQISSEVPQNLSASRPQDRQFILSSKKLLLSDSGFYLCAWTQRFSTDTQYFGPGTRLTVL.

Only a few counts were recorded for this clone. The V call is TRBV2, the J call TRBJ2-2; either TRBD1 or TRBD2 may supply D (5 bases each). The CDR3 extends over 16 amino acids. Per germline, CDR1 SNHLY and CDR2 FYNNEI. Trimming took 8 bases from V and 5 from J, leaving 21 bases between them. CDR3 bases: TGTGCCAGCTCCCGGGCCGCAGGGAGTGGAACCGGGGAGCTGTTTTTT. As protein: CASSRAAGSGTGELFF. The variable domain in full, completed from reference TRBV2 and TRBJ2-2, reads EPEVTQTPSHQVTQMGQEVILRCVPISNHLYFYWYRQILGQKVEFLVSFYNNEISEKSEIFDDQFSVERPDGSNFTLKIRSTKLEDSAMYFCASSRAAGSGTGELFFGEGSRLTVL.

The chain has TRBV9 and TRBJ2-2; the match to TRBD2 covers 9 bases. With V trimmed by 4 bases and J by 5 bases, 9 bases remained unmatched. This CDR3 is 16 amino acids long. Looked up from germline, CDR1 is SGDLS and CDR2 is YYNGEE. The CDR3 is CASSNIAGARTGELFF. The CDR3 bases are TGTGCCAGCAGCAACATAGCGGGAGCAAGGACCGGGGAGCTGTTTTTT. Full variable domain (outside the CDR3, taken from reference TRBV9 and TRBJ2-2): DSGVTQTPKHLITATGQRVTLRCSPRSGDLSVYWYQQSLDQGLQFLIQYYNGEERAKGNILERFSAQQFPDLHSELNLSSLELGDSALYFCASSNIAGARTGELFFGEGSRLTVL.

The CDR3 is CSVGSGIFYEQYF. The CDR3 DNA sequence: TGCAGCGTGGGGAGCGGGATTTTCTACGAGCAGTACTTC. The chain couples TRBV29-1 to TRBJ2-7, with 7 positions matching TRBD2. Per germline, CDR1 SQVTM and CDR2 ANQGSEA. Trimming cost V 6 bases and J 3 bases; bases outside gene matches: 8. The CDR3 runs to 13 residues.

As DNA, the CDR3 is TGTGCCTGGAACACAGGGGCCAACACTGAAGCTTTCTTT. This codes for CAWNTGANTEAFF. The chain joins TRBV30 to TRBJ1-1; TRBD1 matches 7 bases. CDR1 is GTSNPN, CDR2 SVGIG, per germline (reference sequence). The ends lost 4 bases at V and 2 bases at J; junction bases unmatched: 4. The CDR3 is 13 amino acids.

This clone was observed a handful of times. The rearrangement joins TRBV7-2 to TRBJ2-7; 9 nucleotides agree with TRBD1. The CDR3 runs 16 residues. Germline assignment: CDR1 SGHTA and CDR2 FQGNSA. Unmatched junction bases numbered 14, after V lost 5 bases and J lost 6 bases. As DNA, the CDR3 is TGTGCCAGCAGCCCTACGGGACAGGGTGATCTAGGCGAGCAGTACTTC. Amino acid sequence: CASSPTGQGDLGEQYF.

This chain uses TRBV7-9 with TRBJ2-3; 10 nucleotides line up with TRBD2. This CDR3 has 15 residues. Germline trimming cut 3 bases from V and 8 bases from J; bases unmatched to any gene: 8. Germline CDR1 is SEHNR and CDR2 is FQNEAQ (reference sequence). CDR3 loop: CASSFVASGSGTQYF. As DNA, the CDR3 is TGTGCCAGCAGCTTCGTCGCTAGCGGGAGCGGTACGCAGTATTTT.

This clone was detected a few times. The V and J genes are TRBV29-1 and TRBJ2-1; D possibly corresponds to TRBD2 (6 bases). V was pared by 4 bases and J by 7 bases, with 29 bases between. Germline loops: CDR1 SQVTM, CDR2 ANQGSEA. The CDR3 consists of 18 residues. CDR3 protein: CSVAHGAGGTRRLNEQFF. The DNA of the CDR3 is TGCAGCGTTGCCCACGGAGCGGGCGGGACGAGAAGATTGAATGAGCAGTTCTTC.

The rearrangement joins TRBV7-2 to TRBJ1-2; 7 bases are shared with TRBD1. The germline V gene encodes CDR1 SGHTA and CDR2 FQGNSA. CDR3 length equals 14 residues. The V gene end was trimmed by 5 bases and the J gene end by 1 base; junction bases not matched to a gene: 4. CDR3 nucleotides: TGTGCCAGCAGCCGGGACAGTCTTAACTATGGCTACACCTTC. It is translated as CASSRDSLNYGYTF.